This T cell receptor beta chain appears in the sequencing data of a study of T cells in Graves' hyperthyroidism and ophthalmopathy. Study conclusions and caveats: Most thyroid-expanded clonotypes above 0.001 were also found in blood. From stable hyperthyroidism, ophthalmopathy was separated by a 13 V-J model.

Amplification of TCR beta CDR3 regions was performed using RNA transcripts as template. HTBI primers were the set used in a first-round RT-PCR of the TCR CDR3. TCRdb used MiXCR to reprocess the multiplex PCR reads, holding one entry per CDR3 protein. The data contain about 570,000 distinct CDR3 sequences, approximately 44% of them singletons. The diagnoses drew upon clinical symptoms, serum thyroxine and TRAb, thyroid ultrasound and orbital computed tomography. A remark on this clonotype: What it binds is unknown.

V dropped 2 bases and J dropped 6 bases, with 20 bases sitting between them. The CDR3 is 16 residues long. The germline V gene has CDR1 ENHRY and CDR2 SYGVKD. Specimen: peripheral blood or thyroid tissue (not recorded which). The chain couples TRBV10-3 to TRBJ2-7, with D possibly matching TRBD1 (6 bases). This sequence originates from an adult woman with Graves' disease, either hyperthyroidism or ophthalmopathy (not recorded which). In DNA, the CDR3 is TGTGCCATCAGTGAGGTGGCTAGTATTACAGGGAGCGAGCAGTACTTC. Its translation is CAISEVASITGSEQYF.